The 22 T cell receptor beta chains in this list originate from one sample, sequenced in a study of preoperative IRX-2 immunotherapy in early breast cancer. Regarding treatment: preoperative locoregional IRX-2 cytokine immunotherapy. Some clones are missing from TCRdb's copy, which holds only in-frame ones; the method was immunoSEQ multiplex PCR. The data hold 43,000 or so clones, with 85% to 95% observed a single time. Material: tumor tissue, obtained after IRX-2 immunotherapy. The source of these receptors is a human donor with breast cancer.

The genes are TRBV18 and TRBJ2-2; D remains unclear. Germline CDR1 and CDR2: KGHSH and LQKENI. The CDR3 is 15 residues long. Between the trimmed V and J ends, which lost 4 bases and 0 bases, there was a span of 9 bases. CDR3 bases: TGTGCCAGCTCACGGTTTTCCCCGAACACCGGGGAGCTGTTTTTT. Protein sequence: CASSRFSPNTGELFF. The variable domain in full, with the rest retrieved from reference TRBV18 and TRBJ2-2, is NAGVMQNPRHLVRRRGQEARLRCSPMKGHSHVYWYRQLPEEGLKFMVYLQKENIIDESGMPKERFSAEFPKEGPSILRIQQVVRGDSAAYFCASSRFSPNTGELFFGEGSRLTVL.

The chain is built from TRBV4-3 and TRBJ1-1; D is uncertain. The germline V gene encodes CDR1 LGHNA and CDR2 YSLEER. The CDR3 covers 15 residues. Trimming stripped 0 bases from V and 1 base from J, with 9 bases between. The CDR3 reads CASSQEWVENTEAFF. DNA for the CDR3: TGCGCCAGCAGCCAAGAATGGGTGGAGAACACTGAAGCTTTCTTT.

A remark on this clone: This same CDR3 is encoded by further DNA sequences in the sample. The V gene is TRBV10-3, the J gene TRBJ2-5, with D hard to call. The CDR3 sequence is 13 residues long. Germline V gene sequence: CDR1 ENHRY, CDR2 SYGVKD. Trimming removed 4 bases at V and 1 base at J, with 7 bases between. The CDR3 sequence is CAISGGSQETQYF. CDR3 in DNA: TGTGCCATCAGTGGAGGCAGCCAAGAGACCCAGTACTTC.

This clone was detected once. The V call is TRBV21-1, the J call TRBJ1-1; TRBD1, the table's D call, lacks a check against the DNA. TRBV21-1 is a pseudogene segment. The CDR3 covers 16 residues. This chain's CDR3 is CASRLSDRNMNTEAFF. The CDR3 DNA reads as TGTGCCAGCAGACTATCCGACAGGAACATGAACACTGAAGCTTTCTTT.

V usage is TRBV21-1 and J usage is TRBJ2-5. TRBV21-1 is an annotated pseudogene. The CDR3 totals 15 residues. The CDR3, as DNA: TGTGCCAGCAACCCGACAGGAGGGGACCAAGAGACCCAGTACTTC. Translation gives CASNPTGGDQETQYF.

The chain recombines TRBV7-9 with TRBJ2-5; D possibly corresponds to TRBD2 (6 bases). Germline V CDR1 and CDR2: SEHNR, FQNEAQ (reference sequence). The CDR3 spans 13 residues. V lost 5 bases and J lost 5, with 12 bases in between. The CDR3 loop reads CASSPSGLETQYF. As DNA, the CDR3 is TGTGCCAGCAGCCCGAGCGGGCTGGAGACCCAGTACTTC.

The sample holds one count of this clone. The chain combines TRBV9 with TRBJ2-1, with TRBD1 matching over 7 bases. V gave up 3 bases and J gave up 2 bases; unmatched junction bases: 11. This CDR3 has 17 amino acids. Germline CDR1 reads SGDLS; CDR2 reads YYNGEE. This chain's CDR3 is CASSGEGRGRPYNEQFF. The CDR3 nucleotides are TGTGCCAGCAGCGGGGAAGGTAGGGGGCGCCCCTACAATGAGCAGTTCTTC.

V usage is TRBV5-4 and J usage is TRBJ2-5; the D gene is possibly TRBD2 (5 bases). Germline V gene lookup returns CDR1 SGHNT and CDR2 YYREEE (reference sequence). With 5 bases removed from V and 5 bases from J, the gap between germline ends came to 16 bases. The CDR3 sequence is 14 residues long. The CDR3 nucleotides read TGTGCCAGCAGACCCGGGTTTAGCGTTGAGACCCAGTACTTC. This translates into CASRPGFSVETQYF.

This clone was picked up one time. V usage is TRBV5-4 and J usage is TRBJ2-1; unclear D gene. This CDR3 is built from 15 residues. V was trimmed by 1 base and J by 6 bases, leaving 14 bases between them. CDR1 and CDR2 (germline): SGHNT, YYREEE (reference sequence). The DNA of the CDR3 is TGTGCCAGCAGCTTGAACTCCCATCAGGTCAATGAGCAGTTCTTC. Its translation is CASSLNSHQVNEQFF.

The chain uses TRBV7-9 and TRBJ2-5, with TRBD2 identical over 10 bases. This CDR3 has 15 amino acids. Germline CDR1 is SEHNR and CDR2 is FQNEAQ (reference sequence). V lost 5 bases to trimming and J lost 5 bases; unmatched junction nucleotides: 8. The chain's CDR3 is CASSTQREGWETQYF. CDR3 DNA: TGTGCCAGCAGCACCCAGCGGGAGGGTTGGGAGACCCAGTACTTC.

The chain carries TRBV25-1 and TRBJ2-3, with D uncertain. The germline V gene has CDR1 MGHDK and CDR2 SYGVNS. This CDR3 region has 10 residues. The V end lost 8 bases, the J end lost 5 bases, and 5 bases lay between the germline ends. The CDR3 sequence: CASRRDTQYF. The CDR3, as DNA: TGTGCCAGCCGTCGAGATACGCAGTATTTT.

The chain has TRBV28 and TRBJ2-1; 10 bases match TRBD2. Germline CDR1 MDHEN, CDR2 SYDVKM. There are 16 residues in the CDR3. The J segment lost 1 base and the V segment lost 7 bases, leaving 7 bases of the junction unmatched. CDR3 amino acids: CASINPSGSSYNEQFF. CDR3 bases: TGTGCCAGCATCAATCCTAGCGGGAGTTCCTACAATGAGCAGTTCTTC.

The count of this clone is one. CDR3 loop: CASSAWGREGRETQYF. The CDR3, as DNA: TGTGCCAGCAGTGCTTGGGGGCGGGAGGGCCGAGAGACCCAGTACTTC. The J gene is TRBJ2-5, the V gene TRBV2; 9 bases map to TRBD2. The CDR3 contains 16 residues. Germline values: CDR1 SNHLY, CDR2 FYNNEI. J was trimmed by 4 bases and V by 4 bases; bases with no gene match: 10.

This clone was found a few times. The rearrangement links TRBV6-6 to TRBJ2-2, with D possibly matching TRBD2 (7 bases). Trimming left V 6 bases short and J 4 bases short, with 18 bases between. The CDR3 has 16 residues. Germline CDR1 is MNHNY and CDR2 is SVGAGI (reference sequence). The CDR3, as DNA: TGTGCCAGCAGCCAAAACGGGGGGCGGTCCACCGGGGAGCTGTTTTTT. It codes for CASSQNGGRSTGELFF.

The V call is TRBV14, the J call TRBJ1-1; D remains ambiguous. Trimming stripped 2 bases from V and 4 bases from J, with 8 bases between. From germline, CDR1 is SGHDN and CDR2 FVKESK. The CDR3 contains 13 residues. For the CDR3, the DNA is TGTGCCAGCAGCCAAAACAGAGCCACTGAAGCTTTCTTT. Residues: CASSQNRATEAFF.

V usage is TRBV10-3 and J usage is TRBJ2-1; 10 bases agree with TRBD1. After removal of 6 bases from V and 4 bases from J, the junction contained 6 bases not matched to a gene. Germline V CDR1 and CDR2: ENHRY, SYGVKD. The CDR3 is 15 amino acids. The CDR3 reads CAISTGTGAYNEQFF. The CDR3 DNA is TGTGCCATCAGCACGGGGACAGGGGCGTACAATGAGCAGTTCTTC.

The chain couples TRBV7-2 to TRBJ2-6, with D perhaps TRBD1 (6 bases). This CDR3 region has 15 residues. Germline CDR1 and CDR2: SGHTA and FQGNSA. Trimming took 3 bases from V and 4 from J, leaving 10 bases between them. As DNA, the CDR3 is TGTGCCAGCAGCTTTCAGGGGATAGGGGCCAACGTCCTGACTTTC. It specifies CASSFQGIGANVLTF. The full variable domain, with the rest looked up from reference TRBV7-2 and TRBJ2-6, is GAGVSQSPSNKVTEKGKDVELRCDPISGHTALYWYRQSLGQGLEFLIYFQGNSAPDKSGLPSDRFSAERTGGSVSTLTIQRTQQEDSAVYLCASSFQGIGANVLTFGAGSRLTVL.

This chain joins TRBV5-1 and TRBJ2-5; D may be TRBD1 (6 bases). This CDR3 contains 15 residues. Germline assignment: CDR1 SGHRS and CDR2 YFSETQ. The V gene lost 0 bases and the J gene lost 2 bases, with 11 bases spanning the gap. The CDR3 DNA reads TGCGCCAGCAGCTTGGGGGTCACAGGGCAAGAGACCCAGTACTTC. Its protein product is CASSLGVTGQETQYF.

The chain has TRBV29-1 and TRBJ2-1; D call uncertain. This CDR3 has 13 amino acids. Per the germline V gene, CDR1 is SQVTM and CDR2 is ANQGSEA. With 0 bases removed from V and 0 bases from J, the gap between germline ends came to 3 bases. Here the CDR3 reads CSVEENSYNEQFF. The CDR3 DNA reads TGCAGCGTTGAAGAGAACTCCTACAATGAGCAGTTCTTC.

The rearrangement uses TRBV27 and TRBJ1-4; D uncertain. The CDR3 length is 21 residues. Trimming took off 0 bases at V and 2 bases at J, with 25 bases between the two ends. CDR1 and CDR2 (germline): MNHEY, SMNVEV (reference sequence). CDR3 in amino acids: CASSLSCRSVKVSFTNEKLFF. The CDR3 DNA reads as TGTGCCAGCAGTTTATCTTGCAGGTCAGTTAAGGTCAGTTTCACTAATGAAAAACTGTTTTTT. Full variable domain (outside the CDR3, taken from reference TRBV27 and TRBJ1-4): EAQVTQNPRYLITVTGKKLTVTCSQNMNHEYMSWYRQDPGLGLRQIYYSMNVEVTDKGDVPEGYKVSRKEKRNFPLILESPSPNQTSLYFCASSLSCRSVKVSFTNEKLFFGSGTQLSVL.

This clone was seen just once. The V call is TRBV11-2, the J call TRBJ2-5, with 8 positions matching TRBD1. The CDR3 sequence is 15 residues long. V was clipped by 0 bases and J by 5 bases; unmatched bases: 5. The germline CDR1 and CDR2 sequences are SGHAT and FQNNGV. CDR3 bases: TGTGCCAGCAGCTTAGATCAGGGGGCCTGGGAGACCCAGTACTTC. This translates into CASSLDQGAWETQYF.

The rearrangement links TRBV28 to TRBJ2-5; tentative D call: TRBD1 (6 bases). The germline V gene encodes CDR1 MDHEN and CDR2 SYDVKM. The V and J ends lost 6 bases and 6 bases respectively, with 14 bases between them. The CDR3 consists of 13 residues. In DNA, the CDR3 is TGTGCCAGCAGCGACAGGCCCCAGAAGACCCAGTACTTC. It codes for CASSDRPQKTQYF.